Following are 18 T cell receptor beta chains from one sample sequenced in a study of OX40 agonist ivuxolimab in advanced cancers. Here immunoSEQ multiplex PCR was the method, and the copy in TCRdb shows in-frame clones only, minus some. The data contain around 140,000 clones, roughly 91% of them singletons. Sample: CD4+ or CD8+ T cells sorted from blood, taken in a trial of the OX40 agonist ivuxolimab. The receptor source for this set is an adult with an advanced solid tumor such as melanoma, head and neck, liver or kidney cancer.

CDR3 sequence reads: CASSRTSEITYEQYF. The CDR3 nucleotides are TGCGCCAGCAGCAGGACTAGCGAAATAACCTACGAGCAGTACTTC. The rearrangement links TRBV5-1 to TRBJ2-7; TRBD2 matches 9 bases. Germline V gene lookup returns CDR1 SGHRS and CDR2 YFSETQ. This CDR3 contains 15 residues. J was trimmed by 2 bases and V by 4 bases; bases with no gene match: 7. Full variable domain (rest looked up from reference TRBV5-1 and TRBJ2-7): KAGVTQTPRYLIKTRGQQVTLSCSPISGHRSVSWYQQTPGQGLQFLFEYFSETQRNKGNFPGRFSGRQFSNSRSEMNVSTLELGDSALYLCASSRTSEITYEQYFGPGTRLTVT.

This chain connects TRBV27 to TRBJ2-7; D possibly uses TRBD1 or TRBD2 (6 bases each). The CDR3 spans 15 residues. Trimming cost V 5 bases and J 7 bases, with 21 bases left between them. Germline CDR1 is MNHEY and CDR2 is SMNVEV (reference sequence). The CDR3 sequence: CASSLNRGQGGEQYF. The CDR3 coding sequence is TGTGCCAGCAGTCTGAACCGGGGGCAAGGTGGAGAGCAGTACTTC.

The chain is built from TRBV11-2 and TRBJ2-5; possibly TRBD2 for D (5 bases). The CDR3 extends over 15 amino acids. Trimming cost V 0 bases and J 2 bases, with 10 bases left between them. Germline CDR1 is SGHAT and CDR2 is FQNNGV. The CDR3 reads CASSLDPGKQETQYF. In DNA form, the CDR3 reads TGTGCCAGCAGCTTAGACCCGGGGAAACAAGAGACCCAGTACTTC.

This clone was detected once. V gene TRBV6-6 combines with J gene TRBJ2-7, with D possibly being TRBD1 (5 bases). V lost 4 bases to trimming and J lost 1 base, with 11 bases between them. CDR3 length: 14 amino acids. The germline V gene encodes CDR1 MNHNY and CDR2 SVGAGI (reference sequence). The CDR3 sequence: CASSSTQVSYEQYF. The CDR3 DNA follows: TGTGCCAGCAGTTCGACACAGGTGTCCTACGAGCAGTACTTC.

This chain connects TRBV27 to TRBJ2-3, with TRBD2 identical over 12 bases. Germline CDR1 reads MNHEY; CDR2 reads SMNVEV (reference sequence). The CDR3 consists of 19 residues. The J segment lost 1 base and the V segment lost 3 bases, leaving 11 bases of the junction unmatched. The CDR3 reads CASSFLAPGLAGRTDTQYF. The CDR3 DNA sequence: TGTGCCAGCAGTTTTCTCGCCCCCGGACTAGCGGGACGCACAGATACGCAGTATTTT.

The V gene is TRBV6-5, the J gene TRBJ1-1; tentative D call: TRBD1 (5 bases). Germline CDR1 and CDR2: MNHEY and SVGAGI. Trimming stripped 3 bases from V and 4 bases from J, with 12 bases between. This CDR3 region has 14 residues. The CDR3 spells CASSYAVGATEAFF. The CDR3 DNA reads TGTGCCAGCAGTTATGCGGTAGGGGCCACTGAAGCTTTCTTT.

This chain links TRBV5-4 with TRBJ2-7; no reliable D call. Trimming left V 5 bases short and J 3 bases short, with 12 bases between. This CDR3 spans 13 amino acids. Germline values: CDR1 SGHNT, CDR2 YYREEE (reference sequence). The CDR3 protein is CASSRDGFYEQYF. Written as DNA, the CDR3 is TGTGCCAGCAGTCGTGACGGATTCTACGAGCAGTACTTC.

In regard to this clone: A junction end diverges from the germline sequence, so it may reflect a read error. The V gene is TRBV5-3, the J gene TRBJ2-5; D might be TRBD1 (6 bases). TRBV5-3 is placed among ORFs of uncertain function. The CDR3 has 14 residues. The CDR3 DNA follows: TGTGCCAGCAGCTTGGCGGACAGCCAAGAGACCCAGTACTTC. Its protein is CASSLADSQETQYF.

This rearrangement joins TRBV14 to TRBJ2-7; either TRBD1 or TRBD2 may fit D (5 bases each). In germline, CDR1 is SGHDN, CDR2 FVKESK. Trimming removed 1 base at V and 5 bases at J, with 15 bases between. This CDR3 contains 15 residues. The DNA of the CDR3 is TGTGCCAGCAGCCAAGGGGGGATGGGACGGAACGAGCAGTACTTC. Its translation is CASSQGGMGRNEQYF. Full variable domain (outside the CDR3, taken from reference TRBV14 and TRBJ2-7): EAGVTQFPSHSVIEKGQTVTLRCDPISGHDNLYWYRRVMGKEIKFLLHFVKESKQDESGMPNNRFLAERTGGTYSTLKVQPAELEDSGVYFCASSQGGMGRNEQYFGPGTRLTVT.

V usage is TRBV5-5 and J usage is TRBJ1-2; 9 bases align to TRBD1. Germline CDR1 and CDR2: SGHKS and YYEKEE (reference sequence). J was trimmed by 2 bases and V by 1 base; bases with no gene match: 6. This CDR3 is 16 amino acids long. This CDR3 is CASSLRAGTGNYGYTF. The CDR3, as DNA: TGTGCCAGCAGCTTGCGGGCAGGGACAGGGAACTATGGCTACACCTTC.

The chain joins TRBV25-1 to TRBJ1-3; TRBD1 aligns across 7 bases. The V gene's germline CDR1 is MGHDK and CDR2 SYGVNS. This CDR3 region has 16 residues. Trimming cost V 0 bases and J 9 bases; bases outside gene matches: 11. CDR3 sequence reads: CASSEYGRGRVGTIYF. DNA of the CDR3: TGTGCCAGCAGTGAATATGGTAGGGGGCGAGTGGGCACCATATATTTT.

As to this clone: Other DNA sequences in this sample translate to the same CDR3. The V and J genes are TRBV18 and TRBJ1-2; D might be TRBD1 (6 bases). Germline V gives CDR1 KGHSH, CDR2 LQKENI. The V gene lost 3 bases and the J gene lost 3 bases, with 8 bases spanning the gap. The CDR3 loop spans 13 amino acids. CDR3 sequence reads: CASSPDRDYGYTF. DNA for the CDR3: TGTGCCAGCTCACCGGACAGAGACTATGGCTACACCTTC.

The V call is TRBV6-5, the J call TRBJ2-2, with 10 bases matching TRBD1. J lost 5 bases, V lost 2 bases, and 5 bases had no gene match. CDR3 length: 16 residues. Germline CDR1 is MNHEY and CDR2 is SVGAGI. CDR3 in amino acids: CASSYRDRGGTGELFF. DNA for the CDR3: TGTGCCAGCAGTTACCGGGACAGGGGCGGAACCGGGGAGCTGTTTTTT.

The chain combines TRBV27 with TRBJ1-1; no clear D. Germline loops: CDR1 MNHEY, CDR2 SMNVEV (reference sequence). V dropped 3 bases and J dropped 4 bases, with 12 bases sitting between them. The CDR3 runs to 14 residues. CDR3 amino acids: CASSFSTRATEAFF. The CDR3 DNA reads TGTGCCAGCAGTTTTTCGACCCGGGCCACTGAAGCTTTCTTT.

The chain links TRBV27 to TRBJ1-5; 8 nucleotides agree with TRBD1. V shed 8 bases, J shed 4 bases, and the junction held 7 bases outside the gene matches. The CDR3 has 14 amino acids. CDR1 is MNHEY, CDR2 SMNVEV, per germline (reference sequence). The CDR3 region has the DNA TGTGCCAGCGGCTGGGGGGACAGGAATCAGCCCCAGCATTTT. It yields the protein CASGWGDRNQPQHF.

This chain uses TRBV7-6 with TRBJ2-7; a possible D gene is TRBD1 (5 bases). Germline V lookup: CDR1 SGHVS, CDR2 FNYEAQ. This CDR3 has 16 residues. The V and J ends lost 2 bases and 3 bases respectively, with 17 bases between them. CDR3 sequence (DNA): TGTGCCAGCAGCTTACCCCCCGGCAGGGTCGGCTACGAGCAGTACTTC. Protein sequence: CASSLPPGRVGYEQYF.

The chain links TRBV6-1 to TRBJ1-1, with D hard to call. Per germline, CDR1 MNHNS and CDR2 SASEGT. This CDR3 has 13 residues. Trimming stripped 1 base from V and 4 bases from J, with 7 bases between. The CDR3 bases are TGTGCCAGCAGTGAAGTAAGAGGCACTGAAGCTTTCTTT. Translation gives CASSEVRGTEAFF.

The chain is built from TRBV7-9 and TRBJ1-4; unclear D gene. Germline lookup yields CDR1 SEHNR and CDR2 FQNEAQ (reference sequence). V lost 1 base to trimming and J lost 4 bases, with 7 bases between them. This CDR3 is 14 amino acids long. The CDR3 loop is CASSLGVGNEKLFF. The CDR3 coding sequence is TGTGCCAGCAGCTTAGGGGTTGGTAATGAAAAACTGTTTTTT.